Each of the 29 T cell receptor beta chains below was sequenced from the same sample in a study of PD-L1 blockade in urothelial cancer (dated by TCRdb to about 2017). Libraries were made using the immunoSEQ multiplex PCR assay. TCRdb's version of the immuneACCESS table is confined to in-frame rearrangements and falls short of the full clone set. An unresolved V gene accounts for under half of the shortfall where checked; the remainder is of unknown origin. The sample table shows tens of thousands of clones, and roughly nine tenths are seen once. The ten largest clones add up to about 15% of the sample. The meaning of the sample's time point label: pretreatment peripheral blood. The sequencing here drew on PBMCs, taken around atezolizumab (anti-PD-L1) treatment. The receptors originated from a woman in her sixties or seventies with urothelial cancer.

The CDR3 here is CARKTPEEQFF. The CDR3 DNA is TGCGCCAGAAAGACCCCGGAGGAGCAGTTCTTC. The rearrangement links TRBV10-1 to TRBJ2-1; D not resolved. Germline V gene lookup returns CDR1 WNHNN and CDR2 SYGVQD (reference sequence). This CDR3 contains 11 residues. The V and J ends lost 9 bases and 10 bases respectively, with 13 bases between them.

This clone was observed a handful of times. CDR3 sequence: CASSSPDRGDYGYTF. Here the CDR3 DNA reads TGTGCCAGCAGCTCCCCGGACAGGGGTGACTATGGCTACACCTTC. The chain employs TRBV13 and TRBJ1-2; TRBD1 aligns across 9 bases. The CDR3 runs to 15 residues. V was pared by 4 bases and J by 3 bases, with 6 bases of the junction left unmatched. Per the germline V gene, CDR1 is PRHDT and CDR2 is FYEKMQ (reference sequence). The full variable domain, its missing parts supplied by reference TRBV13 and TRBJ1-2, is AAGVIQSPRHLIKEKRETATLKCYPIPRHDTVYWYQQGPGQDPQFLISFYEKMQSDKGSIPDRFSAQQFSDYHSELNMSSLELGDSALYFCASSSPDRGDYGYTFGSGTRLTVV.

This clone has just a few counts. The chain employs TRBV11-3 and TRBJ2-1, with D possibly being TRBD2 (5 bases). This CDR3 region has 15 residues. CDR1 is SGHNT, CDR2 YENEEA, per germline. V was cut by 1 base and J by 2 bases, with 9 bases left in between. The CDR3 reads CASSLGTSPYNEQFF. The CDR3 nucleotides are TGTGCCAGCAGCTTAGGGACTTCCCCCTACAATGAGCAGTTCTTC.

This clone has only one observation. The V gene is TRBV28, the J gene TRBJ2-3; 7 bases align to TRBD1. There are 16 residues in the CDR3. V lost 2 bases to trimming and J lost 3 bases; unmatched junction nucleotides: 8. Looked up from germline, CDR1 is MDHEN and CDR2 is SYDVKM. CDR3 sequence (DNA): TGTGCCAGCAGTTTAATTCGACAGGGTGTAACAGATACGCAGTATTTT. Amino acid sequence: CASSLIRQGVTDTQYF.

This clone was picked up one time. The V gene is TRBV7-9, the J gene TRBJ1-2, with D hard to call. Germline V gene data show CDR1 as SEHNR and CDR2 as FQNEAQ (reference sequence). This CDR3 has 13 amino acids. The V gene lost 5 bases and the J gene lost 3 bases, with 10 bases spanning the gap. As DNA, the CDR3 is TGTGCCAGCAGCCCCGACTCAGACTATGGCTACACCTTC. Encoded protein: CASSPDSDYGYTF.

This chain connects TRBV5-5 to TRBJ2-3, with 9 bases lining up with TRBD2. V shed 5 bases and J 4 bases; nucleotides not matched to a gene: 5. This CDR3 spans 14 amino acids. Germline CDR1 SGHKS, CDR2 YYEKEE (reference sequence). The CDR3, as DNA: TGTGCCAGCAGTGGCGGGGGGGCCGCAGATACGCAGTATTTT. It encodes CASSGGGAADTQYF. The complete variable domain, with remaining parts taken from reference TRBV5-5 and TRBJ2-3, reads DAGVTQSPTHLIKTRGQQVTLRCSPISGHKSVSWYQQVLGQGPQFIFQYYEKEERGRGNFPDRFSARQFPNYSSELNVNALLLGDSALYLCASSGGGAADTQYFGPGTRLTVL.

The V and J genes are TRBV7-8 and TRBJ2-1, with 8 bases lining up with TRBD1. CDR3 length equals 18 residues. Germline CDR1 is SGHVS and CDR2 is FQNEAQ. V shed 5 bases and J 0 bases; nucleotides not matched to a gene: 12. The CDR3 DNA sequence: TGTGCCAGCAGCGGGACAGGAGAAGATAGGAGCTCCTACAATGAGCAGTTCTTC. Translating gives CASSGTGEDRSSYNEQFF.

The CDR3 DNA follows: TGCGCCAGCAGCCAAGATTCGGCAGGGTTCGGCAATCAGCCCCAGCATTTT. It is translated as CASSQDSAGFGNQPQHF. This chain uses TRBV4-1 with TRBJ1-5; TRBD1 is a possible D gene (5 bases). CDR1 and CDR2 (germline): MGHRA, YSYEKL. The CDR3 consists of 17 residues. V was cut by 0 bases and J by 2 bases, with 14 bases left in between.

CDR3 sequence: CASSLGQGLNEQFF. The CDR3 nucleotides read TGTGCCAGCAGCTTAGGTCAGGGATTAAATGAGCAGTTCTTC. The chain couples TRBV7-6 to TRBJ2-1; a possible D gene is TRBD1 (5 bases). Germline-derived CDR1 and CDR2 are SGHVS and FNYEAQ. V dropped 1 base and J dropped 7 bases, with 11 bases sitting between them. There are 14 residues in the CDR3.

The V gene is TRBV19, the J gene TRBJ2-3, with D maybe TRBD1 (6 bases). CDR1 and CDR2 from the germline V gene are LNHDA and SQIVND (reference sequence). This CDR3 is built from 17 residues. Trimming removed 1 base at V and 0 bases at J, with 14 bases between. The CDR3 reads CASSIGRGHTSTDTQYF. The CDR3 DNA is TGTGCCAGTAGTATAGGTCGGGGACACACCAGCACAGATACGCAGTATTTT.

This clone was observed once. V gene TRBV19 combines with J gene TRBJ2-3, with TRBD1 identical over 9 bases. The CDR3 is 15 amino acids. V dropped 0 bases and J dropped 12; count of bases not matched to a gene: 10. Germline lookup yields CDR1 LNHDA and CDR2 SQIVND (reference sequence). The CDR3 region is CASSIDSGQGVRQYF. The CDR3 bases are TGTGCCAGTAGTATAGATTCGGGACAGGGTGTACGACAGTATTTT.

The chain is built from TRBV18 and TRBJ2-1, with a weak D call TRBD2 (5 bases). Germline V gives CDR1 KGHSH, CDR2 LQKENI. The CDR3 is 12 residues long. V was cut by 5 bases and J by 9 bases, with 11 bases left in between. CDR3 in amino acids: CASSAEEGEQFF. DNA for the CDR3: TGTGCCAGCTCAGCGGAGGAAGGTGAGCAGTTCTTC.

J is TRBJ2-5 and V is TRBV6-6, with 8 nucleotides matching TRBD1. Germline CDR1 reads MNHNY; CDR2 reads SVGAGI (reference sequence). The CDR3 length is 14 residues. V lost 5 bases to trimming and J lost 5 bases; unmatched junction nucleotides: 7. The CDR3 spells CASSSQGARETQYF. For the CDR3, the DNA is TGTGCCAGCAGTAGTCAGGGGGCGCGGGAGACCCAGTACTTC.

This clone appeared once. The chain has TRBV27 and TRBJ2-5; a weak D match, TRBD2 (6 bases). V shed 3 bases and J shed 1 base, with 12 bases lying between them. The CDR3 spans 15 residues. Germline lookup yields CDR1 MNHEY and CDR2 SMNVEV (reference sequence). CDR3 sequence (DNA): TGTGCCAGCAGTTTTTCCGCGGGACCCCAAGAGACCCAGTACTTC. Protein sequence: CASSFSAGPQETQYF.

The chain has TRBV4-3 and TRBJ1-2, with 7 bases identical to TRBD1. The germline gives CDR1 LGHNA, CDR2 YSLEER. This CDR3 spans 15 amino acids. V trimming: 0 bases; J trimming: 2 bases; junction bases outside the gene matches: 3. CDR3 protein: CASSQDTGQNYGYTF. The CDR3, as DNA: TGCGCCAGCAGCCAAGATACGGGACAGAACTATGGCTACACCTTC.

The V gene is TRBV7-8, the J gene TRBJ1-5; 7 nucleotides align to TRBD1. There are 16 residues in the CDR3. V lost 5 bases and J lost 0; bases outside the gene matches: 7. CDR1 is SGHVS and CDR2 is FQNEAQ in the germline V gene. The CDR3 is CASSTGTVYSNQPQHF. The CDR3 DNA reads as TGTGCCAGCAGCACCGGGACAGTTTATAGCAATCAGCCCCAGCATTTT. Full variable domain (outside the CDR3, taken from reference TRBV7-8 and TRBJ1-5): GAGVSQSPRYKVAKRGQDVALRCDPISGHVSLFWYQQALGQGPEFLTYFQNEAQLDKSGLPSDRFFAERPEGSVSTLKIQRTQQEDSAVYLCASSTGTVYSNQPQHFGDGTRLSIL.

This rearrangement joins TRBV19 to TRBJ1-3; D unresolved. V was trimmed by 5 bases and J by 0 bases, leaving 14 bases between them. CDR1 and CDR2 (germline): LNHDA, SQIVND (reference sequence). This CDR3 comprises 16 residues. This CDR3 is CASSDRGWSSGNTIYF. CDR3 sequence (DNA): TGTGCCAGTAGTGACCGAGGTTGGAGCTCTGGAAACACCATATATTTT. The whole variable domain, remainder taken from reference TRBV19 and TRBJ1-3, is DGGITQSPKYLFRKEGQNVTLSCEQNLNHDAMYWYRQDPGQGLRLIYYSQIVNDFQKGDIAEGYSVSREKKESFPLTVTSAQKNPTAFYLCASSDRGWSSGNTIYFGEGSWLTVV.

The chain couples TRBV7-2 to TRBJ1-1; the match to TRBD1 covers 8 bases. V was clipped by 6 bases and J by 0 bases; unmatched bases: 15. Germline V gene lookup returns CDR1 SGHTA and CDR2 FQGNSA. CDR3 length: 18 amino acids. CDR3 residues: CASSPDRGPQWMNTEAFF. The CDR3 nucleotides read TGTGCCAGCAGTCCCGACAGGGGCCCCCAGTGGATGAACACTGAAGCTTTCTTT.

The V call is TRBV9, the J call TRBJ2-7; no definite D call. Trimming removed 0 bases at V and 2 bases at J, with 6 bases between. The CDR3 has 13 residues. CDR1 is SGDLS and CDR2 is YYNGEE in the germline V gene. In DNA, the CDR3 is TGTGCCAGCAGCGTAGACAACACCTACGAGCAGTACTTC. Amino acids: CASSVDNTYEQYF.

The chain couples TRBV4-2 to TRBJ1-1; TRBD1 aligns across 8 bases. This CDR3 is built from 18 residues. J was trimmed by 5 bases and V by 0 bases; bases with no gene match: 14. Germline assignment: CDR1 LGHNA and CDR2 YNFKEQ. CDR3 nucleotide sequence: TGTGCCAGCAGCCAAGATAGGCTAGGACAGGGTCTGCGAACTGAAGCTTTCTTT. This codes for CASSQDRLGQGLRTEAFF.

The chain combines TRBV7-8 with TRBJ2-3; D not certain. This CDR3 contains 16 residues. Trimming took off 1 base at V and 5 bases at J, with 16 bases between the two ends. Germline values: CDR1 SGHVS, CDR2 FQNEAQ. CDR3 bases: TGTGCCAGCAGCTTAGGGTCCGTATGGAGAGGAGATACGCAGTATTTT. It codes for CASSLGSVWRGDTQYF.

J is TRBJ2-7 and V is TRBV10-3; D might be TRBD2 (8 bases). CDR3 size: 15 residues. Germline CDR1 ENHRY, CDR2 SYGVKD. The germline V and J ends were trimmed by 1 base and 4 bases, with 14 bases remaining between them. The CDR3 DNA is TGTGCCATCAGTGAGTTCGGGGGGGGACAGTACGAGCAGTACTTC. Its protein is CAISEFGGGQYEQYF.

The rearrangement uses TRBV9 and TRBJ1-3; D not certain. The ends were cut back, 2 bases at V and 1 base at J, with 19 bases in the middle. CDR1 is SGDLS, CDR2 YYNGEE, per germline. The CDR3 totals 18 residues. This chain's CDR3 is CASSVRARRSESGNTIYF. The CDR3 DNA is TGTGCCAGCAGCGTGCGGGCCAGGAGGTCCGAATCTGGAAACACCATATATTTT.

The J gene is TRBJ2-5, the V gene TRBV15; TRBD1 matches 7 bases. Germline loops: CDR1 LNHNV, CDR2 YYDKDF (reference sequence). Trimming at V came to 0 bases and at J to 5 bases, leaving 12 bases not matched to a gene. This CDR3 region has 17 residues. CDR3 sequence reads: CATSREYTGDLGETQYF. The CDR3 region has the DNA TGTGCCACCAGCAGAGAGTATACAGGGGACCTTGGGGAGACCCAGTACTTC.

The rearrangement joins TRBV11-2 to TRBJ2-2, with D hard to call. Trimming pared 6 bases from V and 4 bases from J, leaving 9 bases between. Germline lookup yields CDR1 SGHAT and CDR2 FQNNGV. The CDR3 length is 13 residues. Written as DNA, the CDR3 is TGTGCCAGCAGACGACTCGTCACCGGGGAGCTGTTTTTT. Protein sequence: CASRRLVTGELFF.

The chain carries TRBV7-2 and TRBJ2-3; 9 positions agree with TRBD2. CDR3 length: 17 residues. Germline V CDR1 and CDR2: SGHTA, FQGNSA. V shed 6 bases and J 0 bases; nucleotides not matched to a gene: 10. The CDR3 sequence is CASRPRREGPSTDTQYF. The CDR3 region has the DNA TGTGCCAGCAGACCCCGGCGGGAGGGCCCCAGCACAGATACGCAGTATTTT.

V usage is TRBV5-1 and J usage is TRBJ1-2, with 8 bases matching TRBD1. The V segment lost 3 bases and the J segment 8 bases; nucleotides outside the gene matches: 6. This CDR3 is 13 amino acids long. Germline CDR1 SGHRS, CDR2 YFSETQ. The CDR3 DNA follows: TGCGCCAGCAGCTCGGGACAGGCGGGAGGCTACACCTTC. This codes for CASSSGQAGGYTF.

The V gene is TRBV18, the J gene TRBJ2-5; 8 nucleotides match TRBD1. Looked up from germline, CDR1 is KGHSH and CDR2 is LQKENI. The CDR3 has 16 amino acids. V dropped 0 bases and J dropped 1; count of bases not matched to a gene: 4. CDR3 nucleotide sequence: TGTGCCAGCTCACCACCCAGACAGGGGAGCCAAGAGACCCAGTACTTC. Its protein product is CASSPPRQGSQETQYF.

The CDR3 protein is CASKTGVKEKLFF. In DNA form, the CDR3 reads TGTGCCAGCAAAACAGGGGTAAAAGAAAAACTGTTTTTT. V is TRBV28 and J is TRBJ1-4; 7 bases map to TRBD1. The CDR3 has 13 amino acids. Looked up from germline, CDR1 is MDHEN and CDR2 is SYDVKM. The J segment lost 8 bases and the V segment lost 7 bases, leaving 7 bases of the junction unmatched. The whole variable domain, remainder taken from reference TRBV28 and TRBJ1-4, is DVKVTQSSRYLVKRTGEKVFLECVQDMDHENMFWYRQDPGLGLRLIYFSYDVKMKEKGDIPEGYSVSREKKERFSLILESASTNQTSMYLCASKTGVKEKLFFGSGTQLSVL.